A selection of T cell receptor beta chains follows, all from one sample in a study of T-cell reconstitution after alpha-beta-depleted transplantation in children. TCRdb ran MiXCR on the PCR reads and lists one entry per CDR3 protein. The table includes hundreds of thousands of distinct CDR3 sequences, about a sixth detected once. This sample comprised PBMCs from the stem cell graft donor, obtained from the stem cell graft. The receptor set was obtained from a human donor who donated a stem cell graft to a child with acute lymphoblastic leukemia. CDR3s include the opening cysteine and the closing phenylalanine or tryptophan. D genes are given only for firm matches. Clone size appears in some rows only: once, few, many, or a class for an expanded clone.

>TRBJ2-1|TRBV14|-|-
TGTGCCAGCAGCCAAGAAATCTCGGGAAGGGCTGAGCAGTTCTTC
CASSQEISGRAEQFF
>TRBJ2-7|TRBV9|-|few
TGTGCCAGCAGCGTAGTAGGGGGGAGCTCCTACGAGCAGTACTTC
CASSVVGGSSYEQYF
>TRBJ2-1|TRBV7-3|-|few
TGTGCCAGCAGCTTACTTGGGTCGGGATCCTACAATGAGCAGTTCTTC
CASSLLGSGSYNEQFF
>TRBJ2-6|TRBV9|-|-
TGTGCCAGCAGCGCCTCTAACTCTGGGGCCAACGTCCTGACTTTC
CASSASNSGANVLTF
>TRBJ1-5|TRBV20-1|-|few
TGCAGTGCTAGAAGGGCAGAGATTAGCAATCAGCCCCAGCATTTT
CSARRAEISNQPQHF
>TRBJ2-5|TRBV3-1|-|-
TGTGCCAGCAGCCAAGTTACTGGAGGCTGGGTGGAGACCCAGTACTTC
CASSQVTGGWVETQYF
>TRBJ2-7|TRBV14|-|-
TGTGCCAGCAGGTCGTTCGATGGCTACGAGCAGTACTTC
CASRSFDGYEQYF
>TRBJ1-6|TRBV5-1|TRBD1|few
TGCGCCAGCAGCGCCGGACAGGGCAGTTCACCCCTCCACTTT
CASSAGQGSSPLHF
>TRBJ1-3|TRBV5-1|TRBD1|-
TGCGCCAGCAGCTTCGGGACAGGGACTTTTGGAAACACCATATATTTT
CASSFGTGTFGNTIYF
>TRBJ2-1|TRBV12-3/TRBV12-4|-|-
TGTGCCAGCAGTTTCAATCAGGGACTCGTTAGCAATGAGCAGTTCTTC
CASSFNQGLVSNEQFF
>TRBJ2-1|TRBV15|TRBD1|few
TGTGCCACCGCCCGGACAGGGCTTATAAATGAGCAGTTCTTC
CATARTGLINEQFF
>TRBJ1-2|TRBV6-1|-|many
TGTGCCAGCAGTGACAGCTATGGCTACACCTTC
CASSDSYGYTF
>TRBJ1-1|TRBV3-1|-|few
TGTGCCAGCAGCCACCAGGGTGATGGGAACACTGAAGCTTTCTTT
CASSHQGDGNTEAFF
>TRBJ2-2|TRBV2|-|-
TGTGCCACCCCGGACAGCGACACCGGGGAGCTGTTTTTT
CATPDSDTGELFF
>TRBJ2-3|TRBV29-1|-|few
TGCAGCGTTGAACCCCGGGTGACAGATACGCAGTATTTT
CSVEPRVTDTQYF
>TRBJ1-2|TRBV20-1|-|few
TGCAGTGCTAGAGATCATTCCTCGGGGGCCTATGGCTACACCTTC
CSARDHSSGAYGYTF
>TRBJ2-1|TRBV9|TRBD2|many
TGTGCCAGCAGTGAGACTAGCAGAACCTACAATGAGCAGTTCTTC
CASSETSRTYNEQFF
>TRBJ2-1|TRBV4-2|-|-
TGTGCCAGCAGCCAAGTCCCCCCAAATGAGCAGTTCTTC
CASSQVPPNEQFF
>TRBJ2-6|TRBV29-1|TRBD2|few
TGCAGCGTTGGACTAGCGGGCTCTGGGGCCAACGTCCTGACTTTC
CSVGLAGSGANVLTF
>TRBJ2-7|TRBV5-6|-|-
TGTGCCAGCAGCTTCCGACAGAGAGTCTCCTACGAGCAGTACTTC
CASSFRQRVSYEQYF
>TRBJ2-1|TRBV24-1|-|-
TGTGCCACCAGTGATATAGGACGAGAGACCTACAATGAGCAGTTCTTC
CATSDIGRETYNEQFF
>TRBJ2-3|TRBV6-2/TRBV6-3|TRBD1|-
TGTGCCAGCAGTTACTCCACAGGGGATGGCACAGATACGCAGTATTTT
CASSYSTGDGTDTQYF
>TRBJ2-1|TRBV20-1|TRBD2|-
TGCTGTGCTAGGGGTAGCGGGAGTGCCTACAATGAGCAGTTCTTC
CCARGSGSAYNEQFF
>TRBJ2-3|TRBV10-2|-|many
TGCGCCAGCGCCCCCGAGCGACACACAGATACGCAGTATTTT
CASAPERHTDTQYF
>TRBJ1-2|TRBV20-1|-|few
TGCAGTGCTACCGGGACACACAACGGCTACACCTTC
CSATGTHNGYTF
>TRBJ2-7|TRBV4-1|-|few
TGCGCCAGCAGCCAAGACCACAGGAACCTAGCCTACGAGCAGTACTTC
CASSQDHRNLAYEQYF
>TRBJ1-1|TRBV20-1|-|-
TGCAGCGATAGTCTTGAAGCTTTCTTT
CSDSLEAFF
>TRBJ2-5|TRBV10-3|TRBD2|few
TGTGCCATCAGGGGAGGACTAGCGGGATTTGAGGAAGAGACCCAGTACTTC
CAIRGGLAGFEEETQYF
>TRBJ2-4|TRBV12-3/TRBV12-4|-|-
TGTGCCAGCAGAGAAGGACCAAGCCGGGCCAAAAACATTCAGTACTTC
CASREGPSRAKNIQYF
>TRBJ2-7|TRBV20-1|-|few
TGCAGTGCTAGAGATCCTGGGGTACAGGGCGGTTACGAGCAGTACTTC
CSARDPGVQGGYEQYF
>TRBJ2-2|TRBV3-1|-|-
TGTGCCAGCAGACCAGGGTATGCGGCCGGGGAGCTGTTTTTT
CASRPGYAAGELFF
>TRBJ2-3|TRBV6-5|TRBD2|few
TGTGCCAGCAGTTACACCGGACTAGCGGTAACAGATACGCAGTATTTT
CASSYTGLAVTDTQYF
>TRBJ2-7|TRBV14|-|few
TGTGCCAGCAGCCAAGAAACCGGCTTTACACAGTACTTC
CASSQETGFTQYF